Below, one T cell receptor beta chain is given with its context. Its antigen remains unknown. Patients counted as stable if ophthalmopathy did not develop within 18 months. Fresh peripheral blood, approximately 10 ml, was the source of the PBMCs. Amplification of TCR beta CDR3 regions was performed using RNA transcripts as template. With the HTBI primer set, the TCR CDR3 went through a first round of RT-PCR. Each CDR3 protein is one row after TCRdb ran MiXCR on the multiplex PCR reads. The sample consists of nearly 750,000 distinct CDR3 sequences, 35% of them appearing once. The CDR3 loop spans 14 amino acids. CDR1 and CDR2 (germline): LNHNV, YYDKDF (reference sequence). V lost 4 bases and J 10 bases, leaving 14 bases between the germline ends. This sample is part of a study of T cells in Graves' hyperthyroidism and ophthalmopathy. Regarding the study as a whole: Among thyroid clonotypes expanded above 0.001, most also appeared in blood.

Specimen: blood. This clonotype originated in a middle-aged woman with Graves' hyperthyroidism. This chain connects TRBV15 to TRBJ1-6; perhaps TRBD1 as D (5 bases). CDR3 residues: CATSTDSGTSPLHF. CDR3 DNA sequence: TGTGCCACCAGCACCGACAGTGGGACCTCACCCCTCCACTTT. The complete variable domain, with remaining parts taken from reference TRBV15 and TRBJ1-6, reads DAMVIQNPRYQVTQFGKPVTLSCSQTLNHNVMYWYQQKSSQAPKLLFHYYDKDFNNEADTPDNFQSRRPNTSFCFLDIRSPGLGDTAMYLCATSTDSGTSPLHFGNGTRLTVT.